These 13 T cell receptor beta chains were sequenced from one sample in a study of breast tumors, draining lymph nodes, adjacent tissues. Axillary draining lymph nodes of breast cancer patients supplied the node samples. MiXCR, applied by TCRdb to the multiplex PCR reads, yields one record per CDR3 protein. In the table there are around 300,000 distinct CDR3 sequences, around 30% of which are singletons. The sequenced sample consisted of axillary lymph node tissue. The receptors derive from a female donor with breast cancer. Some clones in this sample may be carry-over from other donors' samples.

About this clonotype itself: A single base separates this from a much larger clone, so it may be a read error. In DNA, the CDR3 is TGTGCCAGCAGACCCGGGACAGGGAGCGCTGGAAACACCATATATTTT. Its translation: CASRPGTGSAGNTIYF. The chain uses TRBV6-6 and TRBJ1-3; TRBD1 aligns across 9 bases. V lost 6 bases, J lost 2 bases, and 8 bases stayed unmatched. The CDR3 runs to 16 residues. CDR1 MNHNY and CDR2 SVGAGI come from the germline V gene (reference sequence).

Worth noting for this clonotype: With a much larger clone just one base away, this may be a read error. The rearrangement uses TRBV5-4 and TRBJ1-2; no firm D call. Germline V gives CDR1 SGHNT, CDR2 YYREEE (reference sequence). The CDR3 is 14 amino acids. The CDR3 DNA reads TGTGCCAGCAGCTTGGGGGGTGTAATCTATGGCTGCACCTTC. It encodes CASSLGGVIYGCTF.

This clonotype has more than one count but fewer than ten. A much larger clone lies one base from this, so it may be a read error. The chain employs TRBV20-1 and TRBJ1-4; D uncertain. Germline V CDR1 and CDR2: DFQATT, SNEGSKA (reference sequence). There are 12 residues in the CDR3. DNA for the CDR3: TGCAGTGCTAGCCTTTCCGGGGAAAAACCGTTTTTT. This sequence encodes CSASLSGEKPFF.

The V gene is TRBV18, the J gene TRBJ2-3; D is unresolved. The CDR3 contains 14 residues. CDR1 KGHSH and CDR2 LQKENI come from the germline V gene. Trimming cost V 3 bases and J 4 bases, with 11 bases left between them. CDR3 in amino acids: CASSPSPSADTQYF. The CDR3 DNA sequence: TGTGCCAGCTCACCTAGCCCTAGTGCAGATACGCAGTATTTT.

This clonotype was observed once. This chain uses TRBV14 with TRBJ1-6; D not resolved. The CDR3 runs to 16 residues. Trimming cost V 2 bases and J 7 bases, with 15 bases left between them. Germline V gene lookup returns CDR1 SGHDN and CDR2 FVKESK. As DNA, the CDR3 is TGTGCCAGCAGCCAACCGGGAACTCGGGCAAATTCACCCCTCCACTTT. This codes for CASSQPGTRANSPLHF.

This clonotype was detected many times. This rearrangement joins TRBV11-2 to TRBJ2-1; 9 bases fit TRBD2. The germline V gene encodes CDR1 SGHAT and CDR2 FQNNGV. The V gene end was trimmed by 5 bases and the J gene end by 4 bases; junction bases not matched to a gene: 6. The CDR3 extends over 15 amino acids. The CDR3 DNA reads TGTGCCAGCAGCACCCGACTAGCGGAATACAATGAGCAGTTCTTC. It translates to CASSTRLAEYNEQFF.

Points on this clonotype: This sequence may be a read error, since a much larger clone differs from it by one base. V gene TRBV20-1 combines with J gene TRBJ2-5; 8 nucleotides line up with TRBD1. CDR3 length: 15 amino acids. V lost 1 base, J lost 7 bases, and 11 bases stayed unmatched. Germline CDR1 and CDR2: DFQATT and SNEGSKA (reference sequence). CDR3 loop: CSARAPADRAGTQYF. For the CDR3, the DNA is TGCAGTGCTAGAGCCCCGGCGGACAGGGCTGGGACCCAGTACTTC.

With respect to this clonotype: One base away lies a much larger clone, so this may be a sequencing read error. The CDR3, as DNA: TGTGCCAGCACCCGGACAGGGTGGAACGAGCAGTACTTC. Encoded protein: CASTRTGWNEQYF. This chain connects TRBV6-6 to TRBJ2-7; 8 bases map to TRBD1. V dropped 7 bases and J dropped 5; count of bases not matched to a gene: 7. The germline CDR1 and CDR2 sequences are MNHNY and SVGAGI (reference sequence). The CDR3 has 13 residues.

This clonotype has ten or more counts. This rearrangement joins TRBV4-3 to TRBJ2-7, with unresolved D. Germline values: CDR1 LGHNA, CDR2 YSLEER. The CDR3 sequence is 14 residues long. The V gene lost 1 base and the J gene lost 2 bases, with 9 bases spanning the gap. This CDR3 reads CASSQVVQTYEQYF. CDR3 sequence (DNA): TGCGCCAGCAGCCAAGTTGTACAGACCTACGAGCAGTACTTC.

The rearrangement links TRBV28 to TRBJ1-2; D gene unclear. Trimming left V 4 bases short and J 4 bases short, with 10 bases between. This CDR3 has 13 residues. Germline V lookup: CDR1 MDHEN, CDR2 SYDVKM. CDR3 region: CASSSGGFYGYTF. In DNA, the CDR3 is TGTGCCAGCAGTTCAGGCGGATTCTATGGCTACACCTTC.

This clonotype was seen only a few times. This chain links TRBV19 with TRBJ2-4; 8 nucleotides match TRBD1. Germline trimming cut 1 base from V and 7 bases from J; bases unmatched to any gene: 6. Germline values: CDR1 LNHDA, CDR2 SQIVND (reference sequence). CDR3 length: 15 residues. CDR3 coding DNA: TGTGCCAGTAGTATAGCGACAGGGGCGGCGAACATTCAGTACTTC. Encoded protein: CASSIATGAANIQYF.

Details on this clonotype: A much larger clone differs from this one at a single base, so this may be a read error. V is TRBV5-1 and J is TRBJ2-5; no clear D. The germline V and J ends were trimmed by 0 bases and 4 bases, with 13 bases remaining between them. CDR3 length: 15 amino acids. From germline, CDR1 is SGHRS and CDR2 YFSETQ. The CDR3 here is CASSLGATPRETQYF. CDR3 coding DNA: TGCGCCAGCAGCTTGGGGGCGACCCCCAGAGAGACCCAGTACTTC.

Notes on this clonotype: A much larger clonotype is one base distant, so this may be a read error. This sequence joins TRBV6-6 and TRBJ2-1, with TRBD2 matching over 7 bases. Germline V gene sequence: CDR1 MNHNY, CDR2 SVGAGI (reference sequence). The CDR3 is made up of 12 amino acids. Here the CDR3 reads CTSSYEGGRQFF. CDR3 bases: TGTACCAGCAGTTACGAGGGCGGGAGGCAGTTCTTC.